Listed below are T cell receptor beta chains from one sample, sequenced in a study of blood T cell repertoires in COVID-19. Generated by immunoSEQ multiplex PCR, the TCRdb table keeps only in-frame clones and is missing some. Among about 40,000 clones listed, around 77% were seen once. The sequenced material came from peripheral blood. The receptors stem from a woman of 80 years or more with acute or convalescent COVID-19. The CDR3 runs from the conserved cysteine through the conserved F or W. A D gene is named only where the DNA matches it firmly. The listing skips clone size in some rows; elsewhere it reads once, few, many or a size class.

size: NA; D: TRBD1; V: TRBV6-2/TRBV6-3; J: TRBJ2-7; CDR3: CASSPTGFRTYEQYF; DNA: TGTGCCAGCAGTCCGACAGGGTTTCGTACCTACGAGCAGTACTTC
size: NA; D: TRBD1; V: TRBV10-1; J: TRBJ1-2; CDR3: CASSPGQGYGYTF; DNA: TGCGCCAGCAGCCCGGGACAGGGGTATGGCTACACCTTC
size: NA; D: NA; V: TRBV18; J: TRBJ1-1; CDR3: CASSLRGRDMNTEAFF; DNA: TGTGCCAGCTCACTACGGGGCAGGGACATGAACACTGAAGCTTTCTTT
size: once; D: TRBD2; V: TRBV6-5; J: TRBJ2-5; CDR3: CASSSWTSGTFETQYF; DNA: TGTGCCAGCAGTTCTTGGACTAGCGGGACGTTTGAGACCCAGTACTTC
size: NA; D: TRBD2; V: TRBV25-1; J: TRBJ2-3; CDR3: CASSLAVTTDTQYF; DNA: TGTGCCAGCAGTCTAGCGGTAACCACAGATACGCAGTATTTT
size: NA; D: NA; V: TRBV6-5; J: TRBJ2-7; CDR3: CASTPSDGPYEQYF; DNA: TGTGCCAGCACCCCAAGCGACGGCCCCTACGAGCAGTACTTC
size: NA; D: NA; V: TRBV3-1/TRBV3-2; J: TRBJ2-7; CDR3: CASSQAPLYEQYF; DNA: TGTGCCAGCAGCCAAGCCCCCCTCTACGAGCAGTACTTC
size: NA; D: NA; V: TRBV27; J: TRBJ1-2; CDR3: CASSLRENYGYTF; DNA: TGTGCCAGCAGTTTACGGGAGAACTATGGCTACACCTTC
size: NA; D: NA; V: TRBV9; J: TRBJ2-3; CDR3: CASSRTLDIIRTDTQYF; DNA: TGTGCCAGCAGCCGAACTTTGGACATCATCCGCACAGATACGCAGTATTTT
size: NA; D: NA; V: TRBV9; J: TRBJ2-7; CDR3: CASSVGAVNSYEQYF; DNA: TGTGCCAGCAGCGTAGGGGCCGTCAATTCCTACGAGCAGTACTTC
size: medium-sized; D: NA; V: TRBV7-3; J: TRBJ2-5; CDR3: CASSLSREETQYF; DNA: TGTGCCAGCAGCTTATCCAGGGAAGAGACCCAGTACTTC
size: NA; D: NA; V: TRBV15; J: TRBJ1-1; CDR3: CATSPLQGLNTEAFF; DNA: TGTGCCACCAGCCCTTTGCAGGGTTTGAACACTGAAGCTTTCTTT
size: once; D: TRBD1; V: TRBV10-2; J: TRBJ1-3; CDR3: CASQGQGGNTIYF; DNA: TGCGCCAGCCAGGGACAGGGGGGAAACACCATATATTTT
size: NA; D: NA; V: TRBV6-1; J: TRBJ1-6; CDR3: CAGGGNSSPLHF; DNA: TGTGCCGGGGGGGGCAATAGCTCACCCCTCCACTTT
size: NA; D: NA; V: TRBV6-5; J: TRBJ1-1; CDR3: CASTDPFSGNTEAFF; DNA: TGTGCCAGCACCGACCCTTTTTCGGGGAACACTGAAGCTTTCTTT
size: NA; D: TRBD2; V: TRBV9; J: TRBJ2-3; CDR3: CASSVTPPSGFSGRNTDTQYF; DNA: TGTGCCAGCAGCGTCACCCCCCCCTCTGGGTTTAGCGGGAGAAATACAGATACGCAGTATTTT
size: NA; D: NA; V: TRBV7-9; J: TRBJ2-7; CDR3: CASRDGTSTYEQYF; DNA: TGTGCCAGCAGGGACGGGACTTCCACCTACGAGCAGTACTTC
size: NA; D: NA; V: TRBV5-1; J: TRBJ2-7; CDR3: CASSLGTSTSYEQYF; DNA: TGCGCCAGCAGTTTAGGGACTTCCACTTCCTACGAGCAGTACTTC
size: NA; D: TRBD1; V: TRBV3-1/TRBV3-2; J: TRBJ1-2; CDR3: CASSPDRGYGYTF; DNA: TGTGCCAGCAGCCCGGACAGGGGCTATGGCTACACCTTC
size: NA; D: TRBD1; V: TRBV7-9; J: TRBJ2-7; CDR3: CASSWDRGAAGEQYF; DNA: TGTGCCAGCAGCTGGGACAGGGGAGCCGCCGGCGAGCAGTACTTC
size: NA; D: TRBD1; V: TRBV5-1; J: TRBJ1-1; CDR3: CASSPRQGALRTEAFF; DNA: TGCGCCAGCAGCCCAAGACAGGGGGCATTAAGAACTGAAGCTTTCTTT
size: medium-sized; D: TRBD2; V: TRBV3-1/TRBV3-2; J: TRBJ2-2; CDR3: CASSPGLAGGIGELFF; DNA: TGTGCCAGCAGCCCGGGACTAGCGGGAGGTATCGGGGAGCTGTTTTTT
size: once; D: NA; V: TRBV7-8; J: TRBJ2-7; CDR3: CASSLGVGGSGYEQYF; DNA: TGTGCCAGCAGCTTAGGGGTTGGGGGGTCGGGCTACGAGCAGTACTTC
size: NA; D: TRBD1; V: TRBV2; J: TRBJ2-2; CDR3: CASSLTGGNGELFF; DNA: TGTGCCAGCAGTTTGACAGGGGGGAACGGGGAGCTGTTTTTT
size: NA; D: TRBD1; V: TRBV10-1; J: TRBJ2-7; CDR3: CASSESVDREPYF; DNA: TGCGCCAGCAGTGAGTCGGTGGACAGGGAACCGTACTTC
size: NA; D: TRBD2; V: TRBV7-9; J: TRBJ2-1; CDR3: CASSYGLAGVNEQFF; DNA: TGTGCCAGCAGCTATGGACTAGCGGGAGTCAATGAGCAGTTCTTC
size: NA; D: NA; V: TRBV19; J: TRBJ1-4; CDR3: CASSSLNEKLFF; DNA: TGTGCCAGTAGTAGTCTAAATGAAAAACTGTTTTTT
size: NA; D: NA; V: TRBV6-1; J: TRBJ1-2; CDR3: CASSEDYRNYGYTF; DNA: TGTGCCAGCAGTGAAGATTACAGAAACTATGGCTACACCTTC
size: NA; D: TRBD1; V: TRBV5-1; J: TRBJ2-2; CDR3: CASSLGNSGQVTGELFF; DNA: TGCGCCAGCAGCTTGGGGAACTCGGGACAGGTCACCGGGGAGCTGTTTTTT
size: NA; D: NA; V: TRBV5-1; J: TRBJ1-2; CDR3: CASSSGTLVSGGGYTF; DNA: TGCGCCAGCAGCTCCGGGACATTAGTCTCGGGGGGTGGCTACACCTTC
size: NA; D: NA; V: TRBV9; J: TRBJ1-1; CDR3: CASSVQGGEAFF; DNA: TGTGCCAGCAGCGTGCAGGGAGGTGAAGCTTTCTTT
size: NA; D: NA; V: TRBV5-1; J: TRBJ1-2; CDR3: CASRTGSYGYTF; DNA: TGCGCCAGCAGGACAGGATCCTATGGCTACACCTTC
size: NA; D: NA; V: TRBV7-2; J: TRBJ2-7; CDR3: CASSLGSGVNYEQYF; DNA: TGTGCCAGCAGCTTAGGGAGTGGCGTGAACTACGAGCAGTACTTC